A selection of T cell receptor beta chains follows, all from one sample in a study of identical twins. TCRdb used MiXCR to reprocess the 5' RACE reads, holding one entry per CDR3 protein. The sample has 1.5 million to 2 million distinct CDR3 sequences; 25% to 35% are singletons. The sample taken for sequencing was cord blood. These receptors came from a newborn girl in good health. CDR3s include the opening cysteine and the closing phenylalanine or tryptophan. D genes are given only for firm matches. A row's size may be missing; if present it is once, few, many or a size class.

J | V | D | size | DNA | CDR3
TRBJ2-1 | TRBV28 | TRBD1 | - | TGTGCCAGCAGTTCTCATAGACAGGGGGCGCGAATAATAACTAATGAGCGGTTCTTC | CASSSHRQGARIITNERFF
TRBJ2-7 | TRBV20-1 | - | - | TGCAGTGCTACCGAGCGGGCCTCCTACGAGCAGTACTTC | CSATERASYEQYF
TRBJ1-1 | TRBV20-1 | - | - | TGCAGTGCTACGGTCGCCTCGAGCACTGAAGCTTTCTTT | CSATVASSTEAFF
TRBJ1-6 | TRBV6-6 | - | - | TGTGCCAGCAGTTACCCGGGGCAGAGCTCCTATAATTCACCCCTCCACTTT | CASSYPGQSSYNSPLHF
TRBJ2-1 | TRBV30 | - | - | TGTGCCTGGAGTACGGCTAGTGGCTACAATGAGCAGTTCTTC | CAWSTASGYNEQFF
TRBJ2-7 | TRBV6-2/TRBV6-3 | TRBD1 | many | TGTGCCAGCAGAACCGGGACAGCCTACGAGCAGTACTTC | CASRTGTAYEQYF
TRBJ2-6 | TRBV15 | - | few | TGTGCCACCAGCAGATCGAGACGCTCTGGGGCCAACGTCCTGACTTTC | CATSRSRRSGANVLTF
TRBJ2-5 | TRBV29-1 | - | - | TGCAGCGTTTTACTAGACCAAGAGACCCAGTACTTC | CSVLLDQETQYF
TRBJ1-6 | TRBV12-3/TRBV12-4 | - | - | TGTGCCAGCAGTTTATGGGGGAATTCACCCCTCCACTTT | CASSLWGNSPLHF
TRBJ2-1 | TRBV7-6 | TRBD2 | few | TGTGCCAGCAGCTTTCAGCGGGGCTACAATGAGCAGTTCTTC | CASSFQRGYNEQFF
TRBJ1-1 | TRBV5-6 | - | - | TGTGCCAGCAGCTTGAAGGGGGGTCCGAACACTGAAGCTTTCTTT | CASSLKGGPNTEAFF
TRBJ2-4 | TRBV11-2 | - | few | TGTGCCAGCAGCTTAGTCCCAGGAATAGCCAAAAACATTCAGTACTTC | CASSLVPGIAKNIQYF
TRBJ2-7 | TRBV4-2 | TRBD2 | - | TGTGCCAGCAGCCAGGGTGCTAGCGGGAGGCTCTACGAGCAGTACTTC | CASSQGASGRLYEQYF
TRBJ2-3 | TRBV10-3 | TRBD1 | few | TGTGCCTCCACCCCGGGACAGGGTTTCGCAGATACGCAGTATTTT | CASTPGQGFADTQYF
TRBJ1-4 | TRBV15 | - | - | TGTGCCACCAGCAGAGGAAACAGACTAAATGAAAAACTGTTTTTT | CATSRGNRLNEKLFF
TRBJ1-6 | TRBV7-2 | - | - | TGTGCCAGCAGCAGGATGGATTCACCCCTCCACTTT | CASSRMDSPLHF
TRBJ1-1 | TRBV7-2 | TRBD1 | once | TGTGCCAGCAGCCTGGACGGACAGGGGAGGACTGAAGCTTTCTTT | CASSLDGQGRTEAFF
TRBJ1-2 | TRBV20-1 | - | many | TGCAGTGCTAGAGATGGGGGACGGGGCTATGGCTACACCTTC | CSARDGGRGYGYTF
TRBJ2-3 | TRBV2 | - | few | TGTGCCAGCTCCGAATCGGCGGGATCTTTTCCAGATACGCAGTATTTT | CASSESAGSFPDTQYF
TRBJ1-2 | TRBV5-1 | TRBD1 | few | TGCGCCAGCAGCTTTGTGCGGGACAGCGGCTACACCTTC | CASSFVRDSGYTF
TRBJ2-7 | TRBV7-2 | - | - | TGTGCCAGCAGCTTAAGTCTCCCGCTGCGTAACAATGAGCAGTACTTC | CASSLSLPLRNNEQYF
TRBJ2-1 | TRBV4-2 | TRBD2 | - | TGTGCCACTGGGGGGGGTTGGAACTACAATGAGCAGGTCTTC | CATGGGWNYNEQVF
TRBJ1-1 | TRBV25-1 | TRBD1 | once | TGTGCCAGCAGTGAACCAACAGGGGCCACTGAAGCTTTCTTT | CASSEPTGATEAFF
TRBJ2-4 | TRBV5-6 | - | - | TGTGCCAGCAGCTCCCCAGGGTTCAAAAACATTCAGTACTTC | CASSSPGFKNIQYF
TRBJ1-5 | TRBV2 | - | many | TGTGCCAGCAGTGGTAGCAATCAGCCCCAGCATTTT | CASSGSNQPQHF
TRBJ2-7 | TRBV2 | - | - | TGTGCCAGCAGTGAAAGGGGGAACTCCTACGAGCAGTACTTC | CASSERGNSYEQYF
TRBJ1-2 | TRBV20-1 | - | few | TGCAGTGCTGAGGGGGAGAGAGGCCACCCCGGAAACTATGGCTACACCTTC | CSAEGERGHPGNYGYTF
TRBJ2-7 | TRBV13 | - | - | TGTGCCAGCAGCTGGGAGGGGGGGCCTTATCCTACCTACGAGCAGTACTTC | CASSWEGGPYPTYEQYF
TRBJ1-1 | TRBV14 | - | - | TGTGCCAGCAGCCAAGATCCTGGGAGGAACACTGAGGCTTTCTTT | CASSQDPGRNTEAFF
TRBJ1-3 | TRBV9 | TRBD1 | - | TGTGCCAGCAGCACCACGGGACAGCTCTATGGAAACACCATATATTTT | CASSTTGQLYGNTIYF
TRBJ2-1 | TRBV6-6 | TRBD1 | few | TGTGCCAGCAGTGGATCGACAGGGGGCTACAATGAGCAGTTCTTC | CASSGSTGGYNEQFF
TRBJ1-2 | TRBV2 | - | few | TGTGCCAGACTTCTAGAACGGAACTATGGCTACACCTTC | CARLLERNYGYTF
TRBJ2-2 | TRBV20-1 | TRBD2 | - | TGCAGTGCTAGAGATGGGACTAGCAAGGGGCCCGGGGAGCTGTTTTTT | CSARDGTSKGPGELFF